These 3 T cell receptor beta chains originate from one sample sequenced in a study of metastatic and nonmetastatic thyroid tumors. TCRdb reanalyzed the PCR reads with MiXCR. Among about 38,000 clones listed, around 43% were seen once. Thyroid surgery had not been preceded by any treatment in any patient. The sequencing sample was made of tumor tissue. All receptors come from a male donor with papillary thyroid cancer or a benign thyroid nodule (not recorded which). Some clones in this sample may be carry-over from other donors' samples.

The chain employs TRBV18 and TRBJ2-5; TRBD2 matches 8 bases. The V and J ends lost 4 bases and 3 bases, in that order; junction bases with no gene match: 4. The CDR3 spans 14 residues. Germline V gene sequence: CDR1 KGHSH, CDR2 LQKENI. CDR3 coding DNA: TGTGCCAGCTCACTAGCGGGGTACGAAGAGACCCAGTACTTC. This gives the protein CASSLAGYEETQYF.

This chain uses TRBV5-1 with TRBJ1-6, with 7 bases fitting TRBD1. CDR1 is SGHRS and CDR2 is YFSETQ in the germline V gene. Trimming cost V 5 bases and J 4 bases; bases outside gene matches: 6. The length of the CDR3 is 15 residues. CDR3 amino acids: CASRGEDRYNSPLHF. The CDR3, as DNA: TGCGCCAGCAGAGGGGAGGACAGGTATAATTCACCCCTCCACTTT.

V is TRBV12-3 or TRBV12-4 and J is TRBJ1-3; unclear D gene. Trimming took 3 bases from V and 7 from J, leaving 4 bases between them. The CDR3 loop spans 11 amino acids. The DNA for the CDR3 is TGTGCCAGCAGTTTCGGGAACACCATATATTTT. Protein: CASSFGNTIYF.